The clone carrying this T cell receptor beta chain was detected many times. These data are taken from a study of prognosis after radiotherapy for stage I lung cancer. CDR3 length: 15 residues. V dropped 5 bases and J dropped 0 bases, with 11 bases sitting between them. Germline V gene data show CDR1 as GTSNPN and CDR2 as SVGIG (reference sequence). Multiplex PCR, run in two rounds, amplified TCR beta CDR3 from genomic DNA. Primers targeting each individual TRBV and TRBJ gene were applied in first-round PCR. TCRdb reprocessed the multiplex PCR reads with MiXCR, giving one entry per CDR3 protein. In the table there are more than 30,000 distinct CDR3 sequences, roughly two fifths of which are singletons.

The V gene is TRBV30, the J gene TRBJ2-6, with D possibly being TRBD2 (6 bases). This material consisted of PBMCs, taken before or after stereotactic body radiation therapy (not recorded which). The source of this sequence is a donor at least 50 years old with non-small cell lung cancer. CDR3 amino acids: CAWGTATSGANVLTF. The CDR3 DNA reads TGTGCCTGGGGGACTGCCACCTCTGGGGCCAACGTCCTGACTTTC.